These 18 T cell receptor beta chains were sequenced from one sample in a study of tumor and adjacent non-tumor tissue in lung cancer. TCRbeta libraries were built with three rounds of nested PCR, modified from ARM-PCR. TCRdb independently ran MiXCR on the multiplex PCR reads; one entry per CDR3 protein. Of 65,000 to 70,000 distinct CDR3 sequences in the sample, just under 60% were seen once. The template was RNA from unsorted bulk tissue. Specimen: lung tumor tissue. Receptor source: a man in his fifties or sixties with non-small cell lung cancer.

This chain uses TRBV11-2 with TRBJ2-3; tentatively, D is TRBD2 (5 bases). The V end lost 4 bases, the J end lost 2 bases, and 13 bases lay between the germline ends. Germline V gene sequence: CDR1 SGHAT, CDR2 FQNNGV. There are 15 residues in the CDR3. Written as DNA, the CDR3 is TGTGCCAGCAGCTCTGAGCGGATAGACACAGATACGCAGTATTTT. Encoded protein: CASSSERIDTDTQYF. Filled out from reference TRBV11-2 and TRBJ2-3, the complete variable domain reads EAGVAQSPRYKIIEKRQSVAFWCNPISGHATLYWYQQILGQGPKLLIQFQNNGVVDDSQLPKDRFSAERLKGVDSTLKIQPAKLEDSAVYLCASSSERIDTDTQYFGPGTRLTVL.

The chain combines TRBV6-1 with TRBJ1-2, with a tentative D call TRBD1 (6 bases). The CDR3 runs 15 residues. Germline V gene data show CDR1 as MNHNS and CDR2 as SASEGT. V was shortened by 8 bases and J by 11 bases, with 27 bases between the two germline ends. The CDR3: CASSRKGEGNYEYTF. The CDR3 nucleotides are TGTGCCAGCTCACGGAAGGGGGAGGGTAACTATGAGTACACCTTC.

As to this clonotype: A much larger clone differs by one base, so this may be a read error. The chain uses TRBV6-6 and TRBJ1-5; 7 bases map to TRBD1. CDR1 is MNHNY and CDR2 is SVGAGI in the germline V gene (reference sequence). The CDR3 has 17 amino acids. CDR3 protein: CASSYSRPGTVNQPHHF. CDR3 DNA sequence: TGTGCCAGCAGTTACTCGCGCCCGGGGACAGTTAATCAGCCCCACCATTTT.

The chain joins TRBV6-5 to TRBJ2-1, with a tentative D call TRBD2 (6 bases). The ends were cut back, 0 bases at V and 16 bases at J, with 25 bases in the middle. CDR1 is MNHEY, CDR2 SVGAGI, per germline. The length of the CDR3 is 16 residues. The CDR3 reads CASSYSVSSGNNGQFF. For the CDR3, the DNA is TGTGCCAGCAGTTACTCTGTTAGTAGCGGTAACAATGGGCAATTCTTC.

This clonotype appeared a single time. This could be a read error, since a much larger clone is one nucleotide away. V usage is TRBV6-1 and J usage is TRBJ2-3; a weak D match, TRBD2 (6 bases). The germline V gene has CDR1 MNHNS and CDR2 SASEGT. CDR3 length: 16 residues. V was shortened by 10 bases and J by 3 bases, with 23 bases between the two germline ends. For the CDR3, the DNA is TGTGCCATCAGGAGAGTTGCGGGGACCTCTACAGATACGCAGTATTTT. Protein: CAIRRVAGTSTDTQYF.

A word on this clonotype: This may stem from a read error, because a much larger clone lies one nucleotide away. The chain has TRBV6-1 and TRBJ2-2; D gene ambiguous. This CDR3 is built from 11 residues. Germline assignment: CDR1 MNHNS and CDR2 SASEGT. CDR3 nucleotides: TGTGTCAGCAAAGTAACCGGGGAGCTGTTTTTT. Translating gives CVSKVTGELFF.

This clonotype was counted many times. J is TRBJ1-1 and V is TRBV29-1; D may be TRBD1 (5 bases). The CDR3 has 14 residues. In germline, CDR1 is SQVTM, CDR2 ANQGSEA. V gave up 6 bases and J gave up 6 bases, with 20 bases separating them. The CDR3 DNA is TGCAGCGTGGGGGGACGGGCGAACCGCGCTGAAGCTTTCTTT. Translating gives CSVGGRANRAEAFF. Combining the CDR3 with reference TRBV29-1 and TRBJ1-1 gives the whole variable domain SAVISQKPSRDICQRGTSLTIQCQVDSQVTMMFWYRQQPGQSLTLIATANQGSEATYESGFVIDKFPISRPNLTFSTLTVSNMSPEDSSIYLCSVGGRANRAEAFFGQGTRLTVV.

About this clonotype itself: This may arise from a read error, as a much more abundant clone is one base away. This chain connects TRBV12-3 or TRBV12-4 to TRBJ2-5; 7 positions match TRBD1. This CDR3 has 14 residues. V dropped 7 bases and J dropped 5; count of bases not matched to a gene: 10. CDR3: CASNLKGAGETQYF. The CDR3 DNA is TGTGCCAGCAATTTGAAGGGGGCCGGGGAGACCCAGTACTTC.

This clonotype was found many times. The J gene is TRBJ2-7, the V gene TRBV4-1; D gene uncertain. V was clipped by 1 base and J by 2 bases, with 6 bases between them. The CDR3 runs 13 residues. CDR1 and CDR2 (germline): MGHRA, YSYEKL. The CDR3 DNA reads TGCGCCAGCAGCCAAGGGGAAACCTACGAGCAGTACTTC. Translated, it gives CASSQGETYEQYF.

For this clonotype: A much larger clone lies one base from this, so it may be a read error. This chain uses TRBV6-1 with TRBJ1-1; 7 bases align to TRBD1. CDR1 and CDR2 (germline): MNHNS, SASEGT. V lost 7 bases to trimming and J lost 11 bases; unmatched junction nucleotides: 13. The CDR3 runs 13 residues. The CDR3 sequence is CASNEAMTGKAFF. CDR3 sequence (DNA): TGTGCCAGCAATGAGGCGATGACAGGGAAGGCTTTCTTT.

This clonotype was counted ten times or more. The V and J genes are TRBV29-1 and TRBJ2-5, with TRBD1 identical over 10 bases. Germline lookup yields CDR1 SQVTM and CDR2 ANQGSEA. This CDR3 contains 14 residues. V dropped 6 bases and J dropped 3; count of bases not matched to a gene: 7. CDR3 DNA sequence: TGCAGCGTCGGAGGGACAGGGGAAAAAGAGACCCAGTACTTC. Amino acids: CSVGGTGEKETQYF.

A note on this clonotype: One junction end disagrees with the germline gene, perhaps due to a read error. The chain joins TRBV11-2 to TRBJ1-1; maybe TRBD1 (5 bases). The CDR3 extends over 12 amino acids. Germline assignment: CDR1 SGHAT and CDR2 FQNNGV. The CDR3 nucleotides are TGTGCCAGCAGCTCGGGCAGGGCTGAGCCTTGCTTT. Amino acid sequence: CASSSGRAEPCF.

This clonotype was detected only a few times. Just one base apart from a much larger clone, this may be a read error. CDR3 nucleotides: TGTGTCAGCAGCCAGGGACACGGGCTCGATGAGCAGTTCTTC. Its protein is CVSSQGHGLDEQFF. This chain links TRBV6-2 or TRBV6-3 with TRBJ2-1, with a weak D call TRBD1 (6 bases). CDR1 MNHEY and CDR2 SVGEGT come from the germline V gene. CDR3 length: 14 amino acids.

This clonotype was seen more than once but under ten times. For the CDR3, the DNA is TGTGCCAGCACCAGTGGGGGCGTGAGCACTGAAGCTTTCTTT. It is translated as CASTSGGVSTEAFF. V gene TRBV28 combines with J gene TRBJ1-1; the D gene is possibly TRBD1 (6 bases). V lost 7 bases, J lost 4 bases, and 16 bases lay in between. This CDR3 has 14 amino acids. Germline V gene sequence: CDR1 MDHEN, CDR2 SYDVKM. Filled out from reference TRBV28 and TRBJ1-1, the complete variable domain reads DVKVTQSSRYLVKRTGEKVFLECVQDMDHENMFWYRQDPGLGLRLIYFSYDVKMKEKGDIPEGYSVSREKKERFSLILESASTNQTSMYLCASTSGGVSTEAFFGQGTRLTVV.

As regards this clonotype: A read error may produce the germline difference seen at one junction end. V usage is TRBV11-2 and J usage is TRBJ1-4; no reliable D call. CDR3 length equals 13 residues. CDR1 and CDR2 (germline): SGHAT, FQNNGV. CDR3 in DNA: TGTGCCAGCAGCTTACAGGAATTTGAGAAACTCTTTTTT. Translated, it gives CASSLQEFEKLFF.

This clonotype was found once. This may arise from a read error, as a much more abundant clone is one base away. The chain employs TRBV28 and TRBJ2-7, with a tentative D call TRBD1 (6 bases). The CDR3 spans 13 residues. Germline lookup yields CDR1 MDHEN and CDR2 SYDVKM. The CDR3 here is CASTIQGSYGQYF. In DNA form, the CDR3 reads TGTGCCAGCACCATACAGGGTTCCTACGGGCAGTACTTC.

As concerns this clonotype: The CDR3 end shows no conserved phenylalanine or tryptophan, and so a read error is likely. The rearrangement joins TRBV11-3 to TRBJ2-1, with TRBD2 as a possible D gene (6 bases). CDR1 and CDR2 (germline): SGHNT, YENEEA. The CDR3 consists of 13 residues. CDR3 bases: TGCGCCAGCAGCTTAAGAAGCGGGAATGAGCAGTTCTTA. It yields the protein CASSLRSGNEQFL.

This chain uses TRBV29-1 with TRBJ2-7; D gene uncertain. CDR1 SQVTM and CDR2 ANQGSEA come from the germline V gene. The CDR3 is 12 amino acids. The CDR3 here is CIVEAQGYEQYF. The CDR3, as DNA: TGCATAGTTGAAGCCCAAGGTTACGAGCAGTACTTC.